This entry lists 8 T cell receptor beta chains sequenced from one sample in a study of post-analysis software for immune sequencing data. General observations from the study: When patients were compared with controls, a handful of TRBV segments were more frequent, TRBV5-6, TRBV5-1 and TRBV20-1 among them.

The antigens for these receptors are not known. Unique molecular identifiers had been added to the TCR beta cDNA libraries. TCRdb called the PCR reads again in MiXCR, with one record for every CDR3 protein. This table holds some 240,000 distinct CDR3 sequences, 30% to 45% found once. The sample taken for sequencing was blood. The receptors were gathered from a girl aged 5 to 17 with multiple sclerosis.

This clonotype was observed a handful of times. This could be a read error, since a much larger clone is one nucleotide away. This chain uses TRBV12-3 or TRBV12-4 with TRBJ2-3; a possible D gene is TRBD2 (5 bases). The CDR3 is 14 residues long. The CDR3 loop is CTSSIFRGSDTQYF. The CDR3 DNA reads TGTACCAGCAGCATTTTCCGCGGGTCCGATACGCAGTATTTT.

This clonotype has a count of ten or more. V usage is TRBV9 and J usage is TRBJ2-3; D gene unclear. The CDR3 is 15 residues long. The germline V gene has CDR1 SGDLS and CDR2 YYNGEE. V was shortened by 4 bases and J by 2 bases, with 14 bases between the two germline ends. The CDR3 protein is CASSPRGVNTDTQYF. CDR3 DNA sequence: TGTGCCAGCAGCCCTCGCGGAGTAAACACAGATACGCAGTATTTT.

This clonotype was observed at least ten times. CDR3 in DNA: TGTGCCAGCAGTTCGACAGGGGGCAATGGCAATGAGCAGTTCTTC. It yields the protein CASSSTGGNGNEQFF. The gene calls are TRBV6-4 and TRBJ2-1; 10 bases map to TRBD1. This CDR3 has 15 amino acids. Germline assignment: CDR1 MRHNA and CDR2 SNTAGT. With 5 bases clipped from V and 6 bases from J, the junction kept 7 bases outside the gene matches.

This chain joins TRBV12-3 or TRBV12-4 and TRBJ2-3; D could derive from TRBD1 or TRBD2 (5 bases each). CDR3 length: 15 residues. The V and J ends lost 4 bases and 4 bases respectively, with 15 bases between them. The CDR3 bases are TGTGCCAGCAGTTCTACCGGGACCACATCAGATACGCAGTATTTT. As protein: CASSSTGTTSDTQYF.

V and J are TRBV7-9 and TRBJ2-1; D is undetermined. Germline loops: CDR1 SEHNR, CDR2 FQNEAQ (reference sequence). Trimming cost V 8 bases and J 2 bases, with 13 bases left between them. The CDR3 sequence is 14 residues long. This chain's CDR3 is CASRQDLPYNEQFF. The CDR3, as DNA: TGTGCCAGCCGCCAGGACCTTCCCTACAATGAGCAGTTCTTC.

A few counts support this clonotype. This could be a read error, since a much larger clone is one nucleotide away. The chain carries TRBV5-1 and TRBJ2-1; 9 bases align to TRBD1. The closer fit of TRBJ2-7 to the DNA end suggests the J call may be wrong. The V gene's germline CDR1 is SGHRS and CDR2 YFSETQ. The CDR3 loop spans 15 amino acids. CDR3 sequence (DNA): TGCGCCAGCAGCTTGGGGGGACAGGGTCGCAATGAGCAGTACTTC. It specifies CASSLGGQGRNEQYF.

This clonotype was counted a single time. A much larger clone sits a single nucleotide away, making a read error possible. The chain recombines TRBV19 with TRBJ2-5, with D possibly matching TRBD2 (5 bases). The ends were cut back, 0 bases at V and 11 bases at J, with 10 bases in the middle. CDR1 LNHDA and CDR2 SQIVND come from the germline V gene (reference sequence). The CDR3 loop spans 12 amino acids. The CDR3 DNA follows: TGTGCCAGTAGTATAGACCGGGGTGAGCAGTACTTC. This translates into CASSIDRGEQYF.

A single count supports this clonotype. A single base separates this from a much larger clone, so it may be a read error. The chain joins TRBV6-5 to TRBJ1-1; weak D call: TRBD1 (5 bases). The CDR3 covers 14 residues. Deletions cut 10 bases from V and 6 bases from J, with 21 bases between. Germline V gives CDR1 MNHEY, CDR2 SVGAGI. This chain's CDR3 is CATCRAAGPSEAFF. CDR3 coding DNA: TGTGCCACCTGCCGGGCCGCGGGGCCCTCTGAAGCTTTCTTT.